The next 20 T cell receptor beta chains were all read from a single sample in a study of identical twins. TCRdb processed the 5' RACE reads anew with MiXCR; each CDR3 protein has one entry. The sample lists some 1,700,000 distinct CDR3 sequences; under 35% were seen once. The sequencing sample was made of cord blood. The origin of the receptors is a newborn girl in good health.

This chain uses TRBV12-3 or TRBV12-4 with TRBJ2-1, with a weak D call TRBD2 (6 bases). V dropped 5 bases and J dropped 8 bases, with 16 bases sitting between them. The length of the CDR3 is 14 residues. The CDR3 DNA is TGTGCCAGCAGTCTCGGGACCCGGAGGGATGAGCAGTTCTTC. Amino acid sequence: CASSLGTRRDEQFF.

V usage is TRBV20-1 and J usage is TRBJ1-6; D gene uncertain. Trimming removed 6 bases from V and 0 bases from J, with 15 bases in between. Per the germline V gene, CDR1 is DFQATT and CDR2 is SNEGSKA (reference sequence). The CDR3 loop spans 16 amino acids. The CDR3 sequence is CSAPSEYRSYNSPLHF. The CDR3 bases are TGCAGTGCCCCTTCGGAGTACCGCTCCTATAATTCACCCCTCCACTTT.

This clonotype was seen a few times. This chain joins TRBV28 and TRBJ1-5, with D possibly being TRBD1 (6 bases). The germline V gene has CDR1 MDHEN and CDR2 SYDVKM. The CDR3 runs 14 residues. V lost 5 bases, J lost 0 bases, and 8 bases lay in between. Here the CDR3 reads CASSKGVSNQPQHF. The CDR3 bases are TGTGCCAGCAGTAAGGGGGTTAGCAATCAGCCCCAGCATTTT.

The J gene is TRBJ2-4, the V gene TRBV20-1; maybe TRBD2 (5 bases). The end of the DNA aligns better with TRBJ2-5, so the J call may be wrong. This CDR3 comprises 10 residues. CDR1 is DFQATT, CDR2 SNEGSKA, per germline (reference sequence). The CDR3 DNA reads TGCAGTGATAGGGAGGAGACCCAGTACTTC. Protein: CSDREETQYF.

This chain connects TRBV27 to TRBJ2-7; 9 bases are a match to TRBD1. The trim removed 2 bases at V and 2 bases at J, leaving 13 bases unmatched. The V gene's germline CDR1 is MNHEY and CDR2 SMNVEV (reference sequence). The CDR3 sequence is 18 residues long. CDR3 DNA: TGTGCCAGCAGTTTAACCGTTCTTTATTGGGACAGGGCCTACGAGCAGTACTTC. This sequence encodes CASSLTVLYWDRAYEQYF.

The J gene is TRBJ2-3, the V gene TRBV5-1; possibly TRBD2 for D (6 bases). CDR3 length: 15 residues. From germline, CDR1 is SGHRS and CDR2 YFSETQ. The V gene lost 6 bases and the J gene lost 3 bases, with 17 bases spanning the gap. The CDR3 here is CASIKGLGRTDTQYF. For the CDR3, the DNA is TGCGCCAGCATTAAGGGATTGGGGAGGACAGATACGCAGTATTTT.

This clonotype was found a few times. The chain carries TRBV20-1 and TRBJ2-7; TRBD1 is a possible D gene (6 bases). CDR1 is DFQATT, CDR2 SNEGSKA, per germline (reference sequence). The CDR3 consists of 16 residues. Trimming cost V 0 bases and J 3 bases, with 18 bases left between them. CDR3 bases: TGCAGTGCTAGAGATAGATTTCAGGGGCGCGTCTACGAGCAGTACTTC. Its protein is CSARDRFQGRVYEQYF.

This chain uses TRBV5-1 with TRBJ1-1, with D maybe TRBD1 (6 bases). Germline V gene sequence: CDR1 SGHRS, CDR2 YFSETQ. Trimming took off 3 bases at V and 0 bases at J, with 18 bases between the two ends. The CDR3 consists of 17 residues. CDR3 residues: CASSSQGRGRLNTEAFF. In DNA form, the CDR3 reads TGCGCCAGCAGCTCCCAGGGGAGAGGTCGTTTGAACACTGAAGCTTTCTTT.

The table lists this clonotype with a count of one. J is TRBJ1-2 and V is TRBV19; 7 nucleotides match TRBD1. The CDR3 is 13 residues long. V shed 10 bases and J 4 bases; nucleotides not matched to a gene: 9. CDR1 and CDR2 (germline): LNHDA, SQIVND (reference sequence). The CDR3 sequence: CATEKGAGYGYTF. In DNA form, the CDR3 reads TGTGCCACCGAGAAGGGGGCTGGCTATGGCTACACCTTC. Complete variable domain (other parts from reference TRBV19 and TRBJ1-2): DGGITQSPKYLFRKEGQNVTLSCEQNLNHDAMYWYRQDPGQGLRLIYYSQIVNDFQKGDIAEGYSVSREKKESFPLTVTSAQKNPTAFYLCATEKGAGYGYTFGSGTRLTVV.

The table lists this clonotype with a few counts. The V gene is TRBV6-1, the J gene TRBJ2-1, with D unresolved. CDR1 and CDR2 (germline): MNHNS, SASEGT. This CDR3 is 13 amino acids long. Trimming shortened V by 5 bases and J by 9 bases, and 14 bases separated the two germline ends. CDR3 amino acids: CASSPDGRFEQFF. The CDR3 region has the DNA TGTGCCAGCAGTCCGGACGGTCGTTTTGAGCAGTTCTTC.

This clonotype has only a few counts. The gene calls are TRBV24-1 and TRBJ2-5; TRBD1 is a possible D gene (6 bases). Trimming shortened V by 4 bases and J by 3 bases, and 14 bases separated the two germline ends. Germline CDR1 KGHDR, CDR2 SFDVKD. The CDR3 length is 15 residues. The CDR3 nucleotides read TGTGCCACCAGTGACCCGTTGAAGGGGGAAGAGACCCAGTACTTC. It codes for CATSDPLKGEETQYF.

This clonotype appeared a few times. The chain carries TRBV10-3 and TRBJ2-3, with D hard to call. Germline CDR1 reads ENHRY; CDR2 reads SYGVKD. V lost 5 bases and J 3 bases, leaving 6 bases between the germline ends. CDR3 length: 12 residues. The CDR3 coding sequence is TGTGCCATCAGTAAAAGGACAGATACGCAGTATTTT. As protein: CAISKRTDTQYF.

This clonotype showed up just a few times. The chain has TRBV12-5 and TRBJ2-3; D unresolved. The V gene lost 2 bases and the J gene lost 4 bases, with 7 bases spanning the gap. Germline V CDR1 and CDR2: LGHNT, FRNRAP. The CDR3 sequence is 13 residues long. This CDR3 is CASGLPPPDTQYF. The CDR3 coding sequence is TGTGCTAGTGGTTTGCCCCCTCCAGATACGCAGTATTTT.

The V gene is TRBV27, the J gene TRBJ2-7, with D possibly being TRBD1 or TRBD2 (7 bases each). Trimming cost V 6 bases and J 0 bases, with 12 bases left between them. This CDR3 is 14 amino acids long. Germline V gives CDR1 MNHEY, CDR2 SMNVEV (reference sequence). This CDR3 reads CASRGGTASYEQYF. CDR3 bases: TGTGCCAGCAGGGGAGGGACAGCCTCCTACGAGCAGTACTTC.

Many counts were recorded for this clonotype. The chain couples TRBV9 to TRBJ1-2; TRBD1 is a possible D gene (6 bases). Germline V gene lookup returns CDR1 SGDLS and CDR2 YYNGEE. The CDR3 runs to 13 residues. The V end was cut by 2 bases, the J end by 4 bases, with 9 bases between. The CDR3 bases are TGTGCCAGCAGCGTTGGGGACACCTATGGCTACACCTTC. Amino acid sequence: CASSVGDTYGYTF.

Only a few counts were recorded for this clonotype. The chain joins TRBV7-8 to TRBJ2-5, with 8 bases identical to TRBD1. The CDR3 spans 16 residues. Per germline, CDR1 SGHVS and CDR2 FQNEAQ. The junction had 9 bases not matched to a gene; V was cut back by 1 base and J by 5 bases. Written as DNA, the CDR3 is TGTGCCAGCAGCTTAGTATCGGCAGGGGGCGGGGAGACCCAGTACTTC. This translates into CASSLVSAGGGETQYF.

In this sample, this clonotype turned up a few times. The chain is built from TRBV27 and TRBJ1-5; TRBD1 aligns across 7 bases. Germline CDR1 reads MNHEY; CDR2 reads SMNVEV (reference sequence). V lost 6 bases and J lost 0; bases outside the gene matches: 5. The CDR3 is made up of 15 amino acids. The CDR3 reads CASRGTGVSNQPQHF. DNA for the CDR3: TGTGCCAGCAGGGGCACAGGGGTTAGCAATCAGCCCCAGCATTTT.

Only a few counts were recorded for this clonotype. An end of the junction differs from the germline gene, which may be a read error. The chain links TRBV27 to TRBJ2-7; 8 nucleotides line up with TRBD1. The CDR3 is made up of 13 amino acids. The germline gives CDR1 MNHEY, CDR2 SMNVEV (reference sequence). The CDR3 spells CVSSLGQAYEQYF. The CDR3 DNA follows: TGTGTCAGCAGTCTGGGACAGGCCTACGAGCAGTACTTC.

This clonotype was recorded a few times. The chain is built from TRBV4-1 and TRBJ1-5; 7 positions match TRBD1. Losses at the gene ends were 3 bases for V and 1 base for J; bases not matched to a gene: 3. Per germline, CDR1 MGHRA and CDR2 YSYEKL. This CDR3 spans 15 amino acids. The CDR3 sequence is CASSQGGQSNQPQHF. As DNA, the CDR3 is TGCGCCAGCAGCCAGGGGGGACAGAGCAATCAGCCCCAGCATTTT.

This clonotype was observed at least ten times. Here the CDR3 DNA reads TGCGCCAGCAGCTTGTTAGCGGGCCTCCAAGAGACCCAGTACTTC. Translated: CASSLLAGLQETQYF. This chain uses TRBV5-1 with TRBJ2-5; 7 bases fit TRBD2. Germline V gene sequence: CDR1 SGHRS, CDR2 YFSETQ. J lost 1 base, V lost 1 base, and 4 bases had no gene match. The CDR3 totals 15 residues.